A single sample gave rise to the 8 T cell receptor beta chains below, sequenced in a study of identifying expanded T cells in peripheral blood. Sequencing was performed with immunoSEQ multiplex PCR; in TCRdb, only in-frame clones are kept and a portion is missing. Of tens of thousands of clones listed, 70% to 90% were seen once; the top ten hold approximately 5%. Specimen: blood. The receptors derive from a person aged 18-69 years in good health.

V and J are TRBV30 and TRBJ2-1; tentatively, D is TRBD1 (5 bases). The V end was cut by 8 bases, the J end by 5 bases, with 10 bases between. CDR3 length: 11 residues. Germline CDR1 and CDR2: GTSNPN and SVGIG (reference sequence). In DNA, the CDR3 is TGTGCCAGGGGTTTCCACAATGAGCAGTTCTTC. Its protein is CARGFHNEQFF.

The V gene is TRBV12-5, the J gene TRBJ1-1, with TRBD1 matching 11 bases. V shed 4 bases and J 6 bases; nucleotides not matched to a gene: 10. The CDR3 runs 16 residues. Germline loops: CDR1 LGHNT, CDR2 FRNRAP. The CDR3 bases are TGTGCTAGTGGTTCCGGACAGGGGGCGGCCAGGCCTGAAGCTTTCTTT. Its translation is CASGSGQGAARPEAFF.

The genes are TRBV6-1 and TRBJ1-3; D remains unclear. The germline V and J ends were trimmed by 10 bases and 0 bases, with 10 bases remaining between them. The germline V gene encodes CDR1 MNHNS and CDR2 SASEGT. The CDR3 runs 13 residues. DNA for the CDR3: TGTGCCATCGATAAGAACTCTGGAAACACCATATATTTT. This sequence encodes CAIDKNSGNTIYF.

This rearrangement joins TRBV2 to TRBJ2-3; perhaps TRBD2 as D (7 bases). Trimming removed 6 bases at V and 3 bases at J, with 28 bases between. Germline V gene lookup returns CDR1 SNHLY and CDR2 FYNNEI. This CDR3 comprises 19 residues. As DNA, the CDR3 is TGTGCCAGCAGGCGAATGGAGGGGGGGTCCGCGGGTGGAACAGATACGCAGTATTTT. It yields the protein CASRRMEGGSAGGTDTQYF.

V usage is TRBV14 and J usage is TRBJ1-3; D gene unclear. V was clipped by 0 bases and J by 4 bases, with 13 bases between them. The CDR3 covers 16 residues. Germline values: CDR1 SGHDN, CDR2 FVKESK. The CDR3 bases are TGTGCCAGCAGCCAAGAAGTATGGGGTTTCGGAAACACCATATATTTT. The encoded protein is CASSQEVWGFGNTIYF.

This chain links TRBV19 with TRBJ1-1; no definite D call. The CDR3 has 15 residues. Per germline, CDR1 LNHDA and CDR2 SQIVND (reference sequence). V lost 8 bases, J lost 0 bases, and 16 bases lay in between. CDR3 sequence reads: CASLRSHLMNTEAFF. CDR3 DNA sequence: TGTGCCAGTTTAAGGTCACATCTCATGAACACTGAAGCTTTCTTT.

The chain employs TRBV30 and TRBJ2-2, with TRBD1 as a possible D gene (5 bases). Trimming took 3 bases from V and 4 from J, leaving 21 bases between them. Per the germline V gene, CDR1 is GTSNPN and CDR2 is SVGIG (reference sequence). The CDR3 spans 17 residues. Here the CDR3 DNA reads TGTGCCTGGAGATTAACGGTGATGGGGCTGGGCACCGGGGAGCTGTTTTTT. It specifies CAWRLTVMGLGTGELFF.

CDR3 DNA sequence: TGTGCCACCAGCAGAGATTATCAGCCCCAGCATTTT. Amino acid sequence: CATSRDYQPQHF. The chain employs TRBV15 and TRBJ1-5; no definite D call. V gave up 0 bases and J gave up 5 bases, with 2 bases separating them. The CDR3 is 12 residues long. CDR1 is LNHNV, CDR2 YYDKDF, per germline (reference sequence). Filled out from reference TRBV15 and TRBJ1-5, the complete variable domain reads DAMVIQNPRYQVTQFGKPVTLSCSQTLNHNVMYWYQQKSSQAPKLLFHYYDKDFNNEADTPDNFQSRRPNTSFCFLDIRSPGLGDTAMYLCATSRDYQPQHFGDGTRLSIL.